These 14 T cell receptor beta chains came from one sample sequenced in a study of siplizumab effects on memory and regulatory T cells. Method: immunoSEQ multiplex PCR; TCRdb's copy keeps in-frame clones and lacks some. The data show 95,000 to 130,000 clones, approximately 94% seen once. The sequenced sample was non-Treg CD4+ T cells sorted from blood. All receptors derive from a human donor in good health.

The V call is TRBV19, the J call TRBJ2-2; a weak D match, TRBD1 (6 bases). From germline, CDR1 is LNHDA and CDR2 SQIVND (reference sequence). This CDR3 has 14 residues. With 4 bases removed from V and 6 bases from J, the gap between germline ends came to 12 bases. CDR3 DNA: TGTGCCAGTAGTAGACAGGCGGTCGCCGGGGAGCTGTTTTTT. It yields the protein CASSRQAVAGELFF.

The V gene is TRBV4-1, the J gene TRBJ1-5; tentatively, D is TRBD1 (5 bases). This CDR3 comprises 15 residues. V was cut by 3 bases and J by 0 bases, with 9 bases left in between. From germline, CDR1 is MGHRA and CDR2 YSYEKL. This CDR3 is CASSQGLDSNQPQHF. In DNA form, the CDR3 reads TGCGCCAGCAGCCAGGGACTTGATAGCAATCAGCCCCAGCATTTT.

The chain links TRBV2 to TRBJ1-1, with D possibly TRBD1 on 6 matching bases. The CDR3 totals 12 residues. CDR1 and CDR2 (germline): SNHLY, FYNNEI. V was cut by 2 bases and J by 10 bases, with 11 bases left in between. CDR3 sequence reads: CASSENRVLAFF. The CDR3 DNA reads as TGTGCCAGCAGTGAAAACAGGGTGTTAGCTTTCTTT.

This sequence joins TRBV6-6 and TRBJ2-1, with D possibly called TRBD1 or TRBD2 (6 bases each). V was shortened by 2 bases and J by 9 bases, with 17 bases between the two germline ends. This CDR3 is 15 amino acids long. Per the germline V gene, CDR1 is MNHNY and CDR2 is SVGAGI (reference sequence). This chain's CDR3 is CASSYNRDVRGEQFF. The CDR3 DNA sequence: TGTGCCAGCAGTTACAACAGGGACGTGCGGGGTGAGCAGTTCTTC.

The chain joins TRBV18 to TRBJ1-1; no firm D call. CDR3 length equals 14 residues. Germline CDR1 KGHSH, CDR2 LQKENI. V lost 2 bases to trimming and J lost 1 base, with 8 bases between them. The CDR3 DNA reads as TGTGCCAGCTCACCATCCCGACAGAACACTGAAGCTTTCTTT. Protein product: CASSPSRQNTEAFF.

The V call is TRBV7-9, the J call TRBJ1-1; possibly TRBD1 for D (5 bases). In germline, CDR1 is SEHNR, CDR2 FQNEAQ (reference sequence). The V end was cut by 5 bases, the J end by 2 bases, with 12 bases between. This CDR3 contains 14 residues. In DNA form, the CDR3 reads TGTGCCAGCAGCCCCGGGAGGGGCAACACTGAAGCTTTCTTT. Encoded protein: CASSPGRGNTEAFF.

The gene calls are TRBV7-2 and TRBJ2-7, with D unclear. V lost 5 bases and J 0 bases, leaving 14 bases between the germline ends. The CDR3 covers 15 residues. CDR1 and CDR2 from the germline V gene are SGHTA and FQGNSA. The CDR3 region is CASSHGTSISYEQYF. Written as DNA, the CDR3 is TGTGCCAGCAGCCACGGAACATCGATCTCCTACGAGCAGTACTTC. Looking up the rest from reference TRBV7-2 and TRBJ2-7 gives the full variable domain: GAGVSQSPSNKVTEKGKDVELRCDPISGHTALYWYRQSLGQGLEFLIYFQGNSAPDKSGLPSDRFSAERTGGSVSTLTIQRTQQEDSAVYLCASSHGTSISYEQYFGPGTRLTVT.

The gene calls are TRBV7-9 and TRBJ1-2, with TRBD1 matching over 7 bases. CDR1 and CDR2 (germline): SEHNR, FQNEAQ (reference sequence). The CDR3 is 15 amino acids. Germline trimming cut 7 bases from V and 2 bases from J; bases unmatched to any gene: 10. CDR3 protein: CASIPPGQTNYGYTF. Written as DNA, the CDR3 is TGTGCCAGCATCCCACCGGGACAGACAAACTATGGCTACACCTTC.

The V gene is TRBV9, the J gene TRBJ2-3, with D maybe TRBD2 (5 bases). V was shortened by 1 base and J by 5 bases, with 11 bases between the two germline ends. Germline V gene lookup returns CDR1 SGDLS and CDR2 YYNGEE. This CDR3 has 14 amino acids. This chain's CDR3 is CASSVFGGLDTQYF. The CDR3 DNA is TGTGCCAGCAGCGTATTCGGCGGACTAGATACGCAGTATTTT.

V and J are TRBV11-3 and TRBJ2-5, with TRBD2 matching over 12 bases. CDR3 length equals 16 residues. Per germline, CDR1 SGHNT and CDR2 YENEEA. With V trimmed by 6 bases and J by 5 bases, 10 bases remained unmatched. Written as DNA, the CDR3 is TGTGCCAGCAGGCCGGGACTAGCGGGCGAGGGGGAGACCCAGTACTTC. Residues: CASRPGLAGEGETQYF.

The genes are TRBV15 and TRBJ1-2; no definite D call. Trimming removed 0 bases at V and 0 bases at J, with 14 bases between. This CDR3 has 17 residues. Germline-derived CDR1 and CDR2 are LNHNV and YYDKDF (reference sequence). The CDR3 sequence is CATSREAGMEANYGYTF. Here the CDR3 DNA reads TGTGCCACCAGCAGAGAAGCCGGAATGGAAGCTAACTATGGCTACACCTTC.

The CDR3 nucleotides are TGTGCCAGCAGTCCGGACAGCTACAATGAGCAGTTCTTC. This sequence encodes CASSPDSYNEQFF. The rearrangement uses TRBV5-4 and TRBJ2-1; D is perhaps TRBD1 (6 bases). The CDR3 consists of 13 residues. CDR1 and CDR2 from the germline V gene are SGHNT and YYREEE (reference sequence). Deletions cut 5 bases from V and 3 bases from J, with 9 bases between.

The rearrangement uses TRBV5-1 and TRBJ2-7, with D possibly TRBD2 on 5 matching bases. The germline V gene has CDR1 SGHRS and CDR2 YFSETQ. There are 14 residues in the CDR3. V was shortened by 3 bases and J by 6 bases, with 16 bases between the two germline ends. Written as DNA, the CDR3 is TGCGCCAGCAGCTCGGGGTCGGGCTCGCGCGAGCAGTACTTC. As protein: CASSSGSGSREQYF. Complete variable domain (other parts from reference TRBV5-1 and TRBJ2-7): KAGVTQTPRYLIKTRGQQVTLSCSPISGHRSVSWYQQTPGQGLQFLFEYFSETQRNKGNFPGRFSGRQFSNSRSEMNVSTLELGDSALYLCASSSGSGSREQYFGPGTRLTVT.

The chain links TRBV30 to TRBJ2-7; a possible D gene is TRBD2 (6 bases). With 3 bases removed from V and 2 bases from J, the gap between germline ends came to 17 bases. CDR3 length equals 15 residues. Looked up from germline, CDR1 is GTSNPN and CDR2 is SVGIG (reference sequence). The DNA for the CDR3 is TGTGCCTGGAGGAACCTCGCTAGCGCAACCTACGAGCAGTACTTC. Residues: CAWRNLASATYEQYF. Filled out from reference TRBV30 and TRBJ2-7, the complete variable domain reads SQTIHQWPATLVQPVGSPLSLECTVEGTSNPNLYWYRQAAGRGLQLLFYSVGIGQISSEVPQNLSASRPQDRQFILSSKKLLLSDSGFYLCAWRNLASATYEQYFGPGTRLTVT.